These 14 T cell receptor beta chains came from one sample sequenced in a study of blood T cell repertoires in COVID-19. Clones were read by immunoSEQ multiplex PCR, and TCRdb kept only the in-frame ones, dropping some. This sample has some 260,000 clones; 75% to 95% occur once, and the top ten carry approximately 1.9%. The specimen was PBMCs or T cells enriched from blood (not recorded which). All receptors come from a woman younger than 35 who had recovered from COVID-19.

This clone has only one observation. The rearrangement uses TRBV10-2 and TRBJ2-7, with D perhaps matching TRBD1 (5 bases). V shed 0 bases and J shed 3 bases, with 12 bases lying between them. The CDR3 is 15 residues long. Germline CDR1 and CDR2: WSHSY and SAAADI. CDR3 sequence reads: CASSESWTYHYEQYF. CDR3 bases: TGCGCCAGCAGTGAGTCATGGACATACCACTACGAGCAGTACTTC.

CDR3 sequence (DNA): TGTGCCATCAGTGAGTCGACTTTTCCCCCGGGAGGCGGGTCCTACGAGCAGTACTTC. Amino acid sequence: CAISESTFPPGGGSYEQYF. The chain employs TRBV10-3 and TRBJ2-7, with 7 bases matching TRBD2. The V segment lost 0 bases and the J segment 1 base; nucleotides outside the gene matches: 15. Looked up from germline, CDR1 is ENHRY and CDR2 is SYGVKD. This CDR3 is 19 amino acids long.

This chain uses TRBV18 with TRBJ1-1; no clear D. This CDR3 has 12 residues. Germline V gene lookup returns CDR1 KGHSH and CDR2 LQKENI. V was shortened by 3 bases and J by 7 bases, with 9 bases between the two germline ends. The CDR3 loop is CASSPMGVEAFF. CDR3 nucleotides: TGTGCCAGCTCACCCATGGGCGTTGAAGCTTTCTTT.

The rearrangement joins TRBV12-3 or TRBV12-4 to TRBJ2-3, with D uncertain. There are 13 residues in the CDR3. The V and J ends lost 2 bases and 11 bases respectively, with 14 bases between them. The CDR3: CASSLPSAFGQYF. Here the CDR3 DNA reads TGTGCCAGCAGTTTACCGAGTGCTTTCGGGCAGTATTTT.

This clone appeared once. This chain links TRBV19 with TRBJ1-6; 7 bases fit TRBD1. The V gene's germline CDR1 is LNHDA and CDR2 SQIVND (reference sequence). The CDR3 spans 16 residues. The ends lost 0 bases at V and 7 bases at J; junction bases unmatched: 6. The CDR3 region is CASSIEGGLQNSPLHF. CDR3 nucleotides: TGTGCCAGTAGTATAGAAGGGGGCCTTCAGAATTCACCCCTCCACTTT. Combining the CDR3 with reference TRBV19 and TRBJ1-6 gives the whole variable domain DGGITQSPKYLFRKEGQNVTLSCEQNLNHDAMYWYRQDPGQGLRLIYYSQIVNDFQKGDIAEGYSVSREKKESFPLTVTSAQKNPTAFYLCASSIEGGLQNSPLHFGNGTRLTVT.

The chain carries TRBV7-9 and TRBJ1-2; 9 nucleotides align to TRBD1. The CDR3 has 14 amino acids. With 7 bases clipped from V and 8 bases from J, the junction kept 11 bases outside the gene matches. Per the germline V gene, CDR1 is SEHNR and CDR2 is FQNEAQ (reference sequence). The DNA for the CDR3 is TGTGCCAGCACCTCGTCGGGACAGGGTAGAGGCTACACCTTC. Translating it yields CASTSSGQGRGYTF.

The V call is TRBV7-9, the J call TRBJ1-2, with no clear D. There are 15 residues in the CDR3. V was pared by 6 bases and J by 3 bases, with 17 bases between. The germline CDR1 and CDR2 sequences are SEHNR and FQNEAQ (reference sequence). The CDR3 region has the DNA TGTGCCAGCAGGCCGAGGCAGGACTTCTACTATGGCTACACCTTC. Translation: CASRPRQDFYYGYTF.

CDR3 in amino acids: CARSFYSVSSMWDEQFF. CDR3 bases: TGTGCCAGAAGCTTTTATAGCGTGAGCAGCATGTGGGATGAGCAGTTCTTC. The chain recombines TRBV5-3 with TRBJ2-1, with D maybe TRBD2 (5 bases). TRBV5-3 is assigned to the ORF class and has an uncertain function. V dropped 2 bases and J dropped 8 bases, with 23 bases sitting between them. This CDR3 has 17 amino acids.

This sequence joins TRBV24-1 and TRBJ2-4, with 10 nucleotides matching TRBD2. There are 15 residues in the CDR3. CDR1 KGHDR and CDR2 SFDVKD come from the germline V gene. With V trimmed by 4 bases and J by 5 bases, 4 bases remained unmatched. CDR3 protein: CATSDPLAGENIQYF. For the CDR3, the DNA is TGTGCCACCAGTGACCCCCTAGCGGGAGAAAACATTCAGTACTTC.

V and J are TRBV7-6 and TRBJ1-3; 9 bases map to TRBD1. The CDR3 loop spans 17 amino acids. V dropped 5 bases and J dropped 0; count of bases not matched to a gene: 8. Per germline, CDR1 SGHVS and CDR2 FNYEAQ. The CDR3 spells CASSRAGQGFSGNTIYF. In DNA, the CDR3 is TGTGCCAGCAGCAGGGCGGGACAGGGTTTCTCTGGAAACACCATATATTTT.

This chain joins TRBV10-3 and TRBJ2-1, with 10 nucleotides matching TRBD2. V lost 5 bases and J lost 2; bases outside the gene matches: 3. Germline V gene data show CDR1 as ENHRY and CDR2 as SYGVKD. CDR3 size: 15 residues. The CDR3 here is CAISPLAGAYNEQFF. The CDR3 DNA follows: TGTGCCATCAGTCCGCTAGCGGGGGCCTACAATGAGCAGTTCTTC.

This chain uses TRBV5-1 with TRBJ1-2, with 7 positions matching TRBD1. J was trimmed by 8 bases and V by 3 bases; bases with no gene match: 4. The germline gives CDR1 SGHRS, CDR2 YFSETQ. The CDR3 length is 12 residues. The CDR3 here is CASSYTGEGYTF. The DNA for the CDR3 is TGCGCCAGCAGCTATACAGGGGAGGGCTACACCTTC.

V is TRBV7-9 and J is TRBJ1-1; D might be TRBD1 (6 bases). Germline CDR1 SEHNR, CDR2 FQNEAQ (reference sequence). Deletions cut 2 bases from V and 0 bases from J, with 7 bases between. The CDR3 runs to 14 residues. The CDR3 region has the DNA TGTGCCAGCAGCTTAAGACAGGTGAACACTGAAGCTTTCTTT. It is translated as CASSLRQVNTEAFF.

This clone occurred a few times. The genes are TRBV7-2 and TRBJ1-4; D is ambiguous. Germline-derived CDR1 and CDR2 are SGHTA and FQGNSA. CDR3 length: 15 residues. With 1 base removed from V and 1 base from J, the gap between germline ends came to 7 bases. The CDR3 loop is CASSLGGKTNEKLFF. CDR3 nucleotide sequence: TGTGCCAGCAGCTTAGGCGGAAAAACTAATGAAAAACTGTTTTTT.